The TCR beta chain under discussion was sequenced for a study of shared clonotypes between healthy human individuals. V lost 7 bases, J lost 0 bases, and 8 bases stayed unmatched. This CDR3 contains 16 residues. CDR1 is SNHLY, CDR2 FYNNEI, per germline. Measured with immunoSEQ multiplex PCR; TCRdb has only the in-frame clones, and not every one. The table shows millions of clones, with 95% occurring only once. The clonotype originates from a man aged 18 to 29 in good health. Sequencing input: naive CD4+ T cells sorted from blood. Subset indicated: CD45RA+ positively selected. V usage is TRBV2 and J usage is TRBJ1-4; 7 nucleotides agree with TRBD1. The CDR3 reads CASISDRFATNEKLFF. The CDR3 nucleotides are TGTGCCAGCATCTCGGACAGGTTTGCAACTAATGAAAAACTGTTTTTT.